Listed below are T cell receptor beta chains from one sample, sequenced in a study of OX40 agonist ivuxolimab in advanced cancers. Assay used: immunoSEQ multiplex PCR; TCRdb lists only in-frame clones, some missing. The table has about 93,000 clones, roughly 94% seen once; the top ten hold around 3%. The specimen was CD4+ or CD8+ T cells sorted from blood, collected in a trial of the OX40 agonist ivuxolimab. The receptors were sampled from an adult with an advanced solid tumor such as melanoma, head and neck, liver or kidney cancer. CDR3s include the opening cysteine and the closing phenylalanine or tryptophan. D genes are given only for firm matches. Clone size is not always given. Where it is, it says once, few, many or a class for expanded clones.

TGTGCCAGCAGCTTAAGAGTCGATGAGCAGTTCTTC CASSLRVDEQFF - - 12 TRBJ2-1 TRBV7-9
TGCGCCAGCAGCCCTTCACAGTTAGCGGCCTCCTACGAGCAGTACTTC CASSPSQLAASYEQYF - - 16 TRBJ2-7 TRBV4-1
TGTGCCAGCAGCTTGGTTGCTGGGTCGAACACCGGGGAGCTGTTTTTT CASSLVAGSNTGELFF - - 16 TRBJ2-2 TRBV7-6
TGCGCCAGCAGCCAAGATGTTGTCCCGGCGGAGGGATTCGATACGCAGTATTTT CASSQDVVPAEGFDTQYF - - 18 TRBJ2-3 TRBV4-1
TGCGCCAGCAGCTTGGCCGGGGCCTCCAATGAGCAGTTCTTC CASSLAGASNEQFF - - 14 TRBJ2-1 TRBV5-1
TGTGCCAGCAGTTATGGAGGGAATCAGCCCCAGCATTTT CASSYGGNQPQHF - - 13 TRBJ1-5 TRBV6-5
TGTGCCAGCAGCGGGACACTCTCTAGCAATCAGCCCCAGCATTTT CASSGTLSSNQPQHF - - 15 TRBJ1-5 TRBV6-5
TGTGCCAGCAGCCCCCAGGGCTACGAGCAGTACTTC CASSPQGYEQYF - once 12 TRBJ2-7 TRBV5-6
TGTGCCAGCAGTACCCGACAGGAGCCGAACACTGAAGCTTTCTTT CASSTRQEPNTEAFF - - 15 TRBJ1-1 TRBV27
TGCGCCAGCAGCCAGGAGAGCGGAGGAGTCAAAAACATTCAGTACTTC CASSQESGGVKNIQYF - - 16 TRBJ2-4 TRBV4-1
TGTGCCAGCAGCTTAGGGACAGCGAACTATGGCTACACCTTC CASSLGTANYGYTF - - 14 TRBJ1-2 TRBV7-9
TGCGCCAGCAGCTTTAGCGGGGGGTATCACAATGAGCAGTTCTTC CASSFSGGYHNEQFF TRBD2 - 15 TRBJ2-1 TRBV5-1
TGTGCCAGCAGCTTTCTGACTAGCGGGGGGGCAGATACGCAGTATTTT CASSFLTSGGADTQYF TRBD2 once 16 TRBJ2-3 TRBV7-2
TGCGCCAGCAGCTCCGGGACTCTGTATTCGGAGACCCAGTACTTC CASSSGTLYSETQYF - - 15 TRBJ2-5 TRBV5-1
TGTGCCACCAGCAGAAAAGGGACAGCAAGGGGACACACTGAAGCTTTCTTT CATSRKGTARGHTEAFF TRBD1 - 17 TRBJ1-1 TRBV15
TGTGCCAGCATTCCCGGGACTAGCGGGGGGGCTGGAGGTGCAGATACGCAGTATTTT CASIPGTSGGAGGADTQYF TRBD2 - 19 TRBJ2-3 TRBV27
TGTGCCAGCAGTGCCCGGGGCACCTACTTC CASSARGTYF - - 10 TRBJ2-7 TRBV6-1
TGTGCCACCAGCAGATCACGGGGGGACTCCTACGAGCAGTACTTC CATSRSRGDSYEQYF TRBD2 - 15 TRBJ2-7 TRBV15
TGTGCCAGCAGTCTCGGACTAAGCTCCTACGAGCAGTACTTC CASSLGLSSYEQYF - - 14 TRBJ2-7 TRBV27
TGCGCCAGCAGCCAAGGGGGGACAGGGAAGTCTGGAAACACCATATATTTT CASSQGGTGKSGNTIYF TRBD1 - 17 TRBJ1-3 TRBV4-3
TGTGCCAGCAGTCCTATAGTACTAGCGGGAGCCAATGAGCAGTTCTTC CASSPIVLAGANEQFF TRBD2 - 16 TRBJ2-1 TRBV27
TGTGCCAGCAGAGTGACAGTCTCAGATACGCAGTATTTT CASRVTVSDTQYF - - 13 TRBJ2-3 TRBV6-5
TGTGCCTGGAGGAGAGGAAACGAGCAGTACTTC CAWRRGNEQYF - once 11 TRBJ2-7 TRBV30
TGTGCCAGCAGGTCCGGACTAGCGGGAGTTAATGAGCAGTTCTTC CASRSGLAGVNEQFF TRBD2 - 15 TRBJ2-1 TRBV27
TGTGCCAGCAGCTTACAATACGAGCAGTACTTC CASSLQYEQYF - - 11 TRBJ2-7 TRBV7-8
TGTGCCAGCAGTTACTCGAACGAATATAGCAATCAGCCCCAGCATTTT CASSYSNEYSNQPQHF - - 16 TRBJ1-5 TRBV6-6
TGTGCCAGCTCGGGAGATTTGGATGAGCAGTTCTTC CASSGDLDEQFF - few 12 TRBJ2-1 TRBV11-2
TGTGCCAGCAGCCCTAAGGGGGCCCTAGCGCTGAATGAGCAGTTCTTC CASSPKGALALNEQFF - - 16 TRBJ2-1 TRBV7-8
TGTGCCAGCAGCCTCCAACCGTCCAAAAACATTCAGTACTTC CASSLQPSKNIQYF - - 14 TRBJ2-4 TRBV11-2
TGTGCCAGCAGCGGGCCGGGACAAGAGACCCAGTACTTC CASSGPGQETQYF - - 13 TRBJ2-5 TRBV5-4
TGTGCCAGCAGTGGGCATTGGACAGGGAACCAAGAGACCCAGTACTTC CASSGHWTGNQETQYF TRBD1 - 16 TRBJ2-5 TRBV2
TGCGCCAGCGGCAGCCGGGGCCAAGAGACCCAGTACTTC CASGSRGQETQYF - - 13 TRBJ2-5 TRBV4-1
TGCGCCAGCAGCCAAGATAGAGGGAGTGGCTACACCTTC CASSQDRGSGYTF - - 13 TRBJ1-2 TRBV4-1
TGTGCCATCAACTCCGAAACTAGCGGACTGAGCACAGATACGCAGTATTTT CAINSETSGLSTDTQYF TRBD2 - 17 TRBJ2-3 TRBV10-3
TGTGCAAGTCGCTTAGTCTTAGACAATGAGCAGTTCTTC CASRLVLDNEQFF - - 13 TRBJ2-1 TRBV12-2
TGCGCCAGCAGCTTGCCAGGGGCGGGAGCGACAGATACGCAGTATTTT CASSLPGAGATDTQYF - - 16 TRBJ2-3 TRBV5-1
TGTGCCAGCAGTTCTAGACAGGTACATCAGCCCCAGCATTTT CASSSRQVHQPQHF - - 14 TRBJ1-5 TRBV27
TGTGCCAGCAGTGAAAATTTTTTTCCTTTGGACCCTCTCGACAAACTGTTTTTT CASSENFFPLDPLDKLFF - - 18 TRBJ1-4 TRBV6-1
TGTGCCAGCAGCTTAGTCCCAGTCAGAACGGGCGACGTAGGCAATGAGCAGTTCTTC CASSLVPVRTGDVGNEQFF - - 19 TRBJ2-1 TRBV11-2
TGTGCCAGTACCAGAGGGAACACTGAAGCTTTCTTT CASTRGNTEAFF - few 12 TRBJ1-1 TRBV19
TGTGCTGGACAGGGGAGTGAATCCTACGAGCAGTACTTC CAGQGSESYEQYF TRBD1 - 13 TRBJ2-7 TRBV7-9
TGCAGCGTGGTAGGCCCAGGCCCAAACTCCTACGAGCAGTACTTC CSVVGPGPNSYEQYF - - 15 TRBJ2-7 TRBV29-1
TGTGCCAGTAGGGCTAGCGGGAGAACAGATACGCAGTATTTT CASRASGRTDTQYF TRBD2 once 14 TRBJ2-3 TRBV19
TGTGCCAGCAGTGTTTTTGGGGAGGACTACGAGCAGTACTTC CASSVFGEDYEQYF - - 14 TRBJ2-7 TRBV27
TGTGCCAGCAGAGCCACAGGGGGCCAAAATTCACCCCTCCACTTT CASRATGGQNSPLHF TRBD1 - 15 TRBJ1-6 TRBV2
TGTGCTAGTGGTTTGGTACGGAGGGCAACTAATGAAAAACTGTTTTTT CASGLVRRATNEKLFF - - 16 TRBJ1-4 TRBV12-5
TGTGCCAGCAATGACGGGGCGTCCTACAATGAGCAGTTCTTC CASNDGASYNEQFF - - 14 TRBJ2-1 TRBV25-1
TGTGCCAGCAGCCATAGAGAAGGGCCAGATACGCAGTATTTT CASSHREGPDTQYF - - 14 TRBJ2-3 TRBV4-2
TGTGCCAGCAGTCCCCGTGGATACGGCTACACCTTC CASSPRGYGYTF - - 12 TRBJ1-2 TRBV6-4
TGTGCCAGCAGCGTCTTTGGGAGCGGGAATGAGCAGTTCTTC CASSVFGSGNEQFF - - 14 TRBJ2-1 TRBV9
TGTGCCAGCAGCTTGGCGATTACAGGGTCGGGTCAGCCCCAGCATTTT CASSLAITGSGQPQHF - - 16 TRBJ1-5 TRBV5-6
TGTGCCAGCAGCCCCTCTCGGGGACAGGGTACCAACGAGCAGTACTTC CASSPSRGQGTNEQYF TRBD1 few 16 TRBJ2-7 TRBV7-9